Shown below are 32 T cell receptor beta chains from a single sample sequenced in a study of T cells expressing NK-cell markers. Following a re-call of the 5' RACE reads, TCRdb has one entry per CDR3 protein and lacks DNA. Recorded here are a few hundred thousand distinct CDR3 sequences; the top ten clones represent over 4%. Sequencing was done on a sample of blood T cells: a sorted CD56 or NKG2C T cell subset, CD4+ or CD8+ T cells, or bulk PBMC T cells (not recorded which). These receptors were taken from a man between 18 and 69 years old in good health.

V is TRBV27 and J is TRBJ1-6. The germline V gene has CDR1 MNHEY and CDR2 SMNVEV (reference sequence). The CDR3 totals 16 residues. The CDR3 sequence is CASSLKGGSYNSPLHF.

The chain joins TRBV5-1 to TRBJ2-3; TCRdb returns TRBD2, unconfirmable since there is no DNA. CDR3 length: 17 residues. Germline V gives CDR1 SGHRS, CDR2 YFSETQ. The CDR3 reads CASSLGRRAGLRDTQYF.

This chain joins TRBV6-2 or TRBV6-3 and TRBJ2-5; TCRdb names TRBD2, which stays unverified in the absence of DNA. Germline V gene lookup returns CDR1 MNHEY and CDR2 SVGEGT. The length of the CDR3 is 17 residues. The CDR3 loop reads CASSYHSGGLLKETQYF.

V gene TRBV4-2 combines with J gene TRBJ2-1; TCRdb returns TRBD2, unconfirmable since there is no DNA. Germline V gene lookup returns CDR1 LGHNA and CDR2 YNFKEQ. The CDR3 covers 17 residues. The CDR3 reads CASSQATVAGGYNEQFF.

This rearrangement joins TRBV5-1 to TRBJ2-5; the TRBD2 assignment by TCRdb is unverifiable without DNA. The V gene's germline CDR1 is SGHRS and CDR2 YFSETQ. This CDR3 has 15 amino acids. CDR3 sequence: CASSLVGREMETQYF.

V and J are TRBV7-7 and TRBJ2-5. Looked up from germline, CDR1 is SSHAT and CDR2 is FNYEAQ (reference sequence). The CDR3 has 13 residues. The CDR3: CASSLLGDETQYF.

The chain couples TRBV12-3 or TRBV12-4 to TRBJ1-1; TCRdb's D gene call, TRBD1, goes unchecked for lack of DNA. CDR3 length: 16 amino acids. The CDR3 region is CASRIRVWTGGTEAFF.

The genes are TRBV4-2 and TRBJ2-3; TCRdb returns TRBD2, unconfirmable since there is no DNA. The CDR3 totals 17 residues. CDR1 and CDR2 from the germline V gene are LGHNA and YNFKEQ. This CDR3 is CASSVRLAGGGADTQYF.

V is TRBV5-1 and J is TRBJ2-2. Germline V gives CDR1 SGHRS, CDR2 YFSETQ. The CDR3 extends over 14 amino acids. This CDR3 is CASSLAGNTGELFF.

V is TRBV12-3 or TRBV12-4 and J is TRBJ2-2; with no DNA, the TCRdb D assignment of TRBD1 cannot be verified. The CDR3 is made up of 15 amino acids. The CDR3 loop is CASRQGGQGPGELFF.

CDR3 sequence reads: CASSLQGFETDTQYF. The chain has TRBV7-9 and TRBJ2-3; TCRdb's D gene call, TRBD1, goes unchecked for lack of DNA. The CDR3 loop spans 15 amino acids. Germline lookup yields CDR1 SEHNR and CDR2 FQNEAQ (reference sequence). Using reference TRBV7-9 and TRBJ2-3 for the parts outside the CDR3, the full variable domain is DTGVSQNPRHKITKRGQNVTFRCDPISEHNRLYWYRQTLGQGPEFLTYFQNEAQLEKSRLLSDRFSAERPKGSFSTLEIQRTEQGDSAMYLCASSLQGFETDTQYFGPGTRLTVL.

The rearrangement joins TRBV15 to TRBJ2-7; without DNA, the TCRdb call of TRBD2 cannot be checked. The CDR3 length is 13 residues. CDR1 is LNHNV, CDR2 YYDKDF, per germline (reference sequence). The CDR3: CATSSTRLNEQYF.

The CDR3 spells CASRSGGLAKNIQYF. The genes are TRBV27 and TRBJ2-4; the TRBD1 assignment by TCRdb is unverifiable without DNA. CDR3 length equals 15 residues. Germline V gene sequence: CDR1 MNHEY, CDR2 SMNVEV (reference sequence).

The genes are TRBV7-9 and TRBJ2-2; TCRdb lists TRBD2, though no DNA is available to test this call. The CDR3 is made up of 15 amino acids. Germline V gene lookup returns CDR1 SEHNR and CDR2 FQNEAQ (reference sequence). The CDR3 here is CASSLGLASTGELFF. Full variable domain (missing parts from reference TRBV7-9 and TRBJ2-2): DTGVSQNPRHKITKRGQNVTFRCDPISEHNRLYWYRQTLGQGPEFLTYFQNEAQLEKSRLLSDRFSAERPKGSFSTLEIQRTEQGDSAMYLCASSLGLASTGELFFGEGSRLTVL.

The CDR3 region is CSASGTGGLQETQYF. V is TRBV20-1 and J is TRBJ2-5; TCRdb returns TRBD1, unconfirmable since there is no DNA. CDR1 and CDR2 from the germline V gene are DFQATT and SNEGSKA (reference sequence). CDR3 length: 15 amino acids.

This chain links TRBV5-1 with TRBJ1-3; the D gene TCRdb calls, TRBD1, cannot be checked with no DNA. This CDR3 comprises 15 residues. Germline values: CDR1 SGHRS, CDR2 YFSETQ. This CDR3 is CASSLGVRGGNTIYF.

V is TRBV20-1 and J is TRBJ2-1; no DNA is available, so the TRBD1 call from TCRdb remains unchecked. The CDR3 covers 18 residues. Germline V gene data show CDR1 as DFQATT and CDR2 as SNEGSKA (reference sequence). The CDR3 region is CSARIPRDRKVSYNEQFF.

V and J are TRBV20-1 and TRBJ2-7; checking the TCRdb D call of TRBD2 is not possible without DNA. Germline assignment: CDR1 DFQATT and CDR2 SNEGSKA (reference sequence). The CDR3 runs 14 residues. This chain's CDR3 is CSASLDLLSYEQYF.

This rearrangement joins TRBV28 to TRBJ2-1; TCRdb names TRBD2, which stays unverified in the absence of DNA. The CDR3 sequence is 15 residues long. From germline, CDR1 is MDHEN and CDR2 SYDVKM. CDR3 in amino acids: CASRILAGGMSEQFF.

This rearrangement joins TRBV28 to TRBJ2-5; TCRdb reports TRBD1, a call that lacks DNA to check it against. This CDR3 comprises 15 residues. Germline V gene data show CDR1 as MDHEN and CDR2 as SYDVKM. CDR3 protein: CASSPWDQGVETQYF.

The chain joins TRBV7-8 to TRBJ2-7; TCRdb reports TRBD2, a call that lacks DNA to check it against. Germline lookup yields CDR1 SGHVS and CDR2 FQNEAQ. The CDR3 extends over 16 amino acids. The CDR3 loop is CASSLDLAGGSYEQYF.

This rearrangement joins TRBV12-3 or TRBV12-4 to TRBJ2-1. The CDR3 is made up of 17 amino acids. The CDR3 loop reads CASSSYSVKSSYNEQFF.

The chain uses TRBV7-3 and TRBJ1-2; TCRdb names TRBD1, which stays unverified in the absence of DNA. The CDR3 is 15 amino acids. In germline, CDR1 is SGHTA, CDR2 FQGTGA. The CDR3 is CASSLNVQVGDGYTF.

CDR3 amino acids: CASSVSGGVKETQYF. The chain carries TRBV9 and TRBJ2-5; there is no DNA to check the TCRdb D call of TRBD2. Germline values: CDR1 SGDLS, CDR2 YYNGEE. The CDR3 length is 15 residues.

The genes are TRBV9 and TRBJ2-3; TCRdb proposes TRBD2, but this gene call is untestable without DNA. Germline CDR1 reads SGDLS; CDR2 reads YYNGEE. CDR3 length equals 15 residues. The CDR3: CASSGLAGGQDTQYF.

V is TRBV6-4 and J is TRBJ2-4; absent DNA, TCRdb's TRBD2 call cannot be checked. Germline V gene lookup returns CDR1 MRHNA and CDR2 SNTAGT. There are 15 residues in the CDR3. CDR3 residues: CASNGRPGAKNIQYF.

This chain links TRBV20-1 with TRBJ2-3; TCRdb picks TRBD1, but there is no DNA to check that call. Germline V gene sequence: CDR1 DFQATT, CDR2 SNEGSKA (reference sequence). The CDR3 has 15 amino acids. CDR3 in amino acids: CSANDRSTSTDTQYF.

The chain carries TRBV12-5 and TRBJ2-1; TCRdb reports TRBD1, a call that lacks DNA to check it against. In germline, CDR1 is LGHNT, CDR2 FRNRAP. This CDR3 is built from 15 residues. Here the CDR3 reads CASAPGQQVYNEQFF.

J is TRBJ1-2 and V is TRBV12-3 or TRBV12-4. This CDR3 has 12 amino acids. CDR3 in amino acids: CASKLSPHGYTF.

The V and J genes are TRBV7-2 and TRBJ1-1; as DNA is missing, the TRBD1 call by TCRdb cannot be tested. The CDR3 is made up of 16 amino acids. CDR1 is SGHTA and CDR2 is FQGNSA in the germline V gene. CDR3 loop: CASSLGIRVSGTEAFF.

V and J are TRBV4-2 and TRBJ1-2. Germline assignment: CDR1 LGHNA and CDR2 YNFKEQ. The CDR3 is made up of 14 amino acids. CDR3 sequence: CASSQEASLYGYTF.

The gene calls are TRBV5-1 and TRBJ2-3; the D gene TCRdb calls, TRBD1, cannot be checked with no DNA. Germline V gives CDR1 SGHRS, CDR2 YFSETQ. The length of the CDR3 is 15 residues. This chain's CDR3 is CASSPGTGYTDTQYF.